This T cell receptor beta chain was identified in a study of cytomegalovirus exposure and HLA in healthy donors. Whole-study findings and limits: Later analysis placed DRB1 highest and HLA-C lowest in TCR association rates, which differed by HLA locus. The study flagged about 160 TCR beta chains as cytomegalovirus-associated.

The study ran its PCR with 60 Vbeta and 13 Jbeta primers. In the authors' methods: Later, an analysis found roughly 80 million unique TCR beta chains, and about 10 million of these were shared. TCRdb keeps only in-frame clones here, not all; method: immunoSEQ multiplex PCR. For V, J and clone size, that table is used; D and trimming come from the DNA. The sample yields about 96,000 clones, roughly 74% seen once. Germline CDR1 SGDLS, CDR2 YYNGEE. V was shortened by 3 bases and J by 5 bases, with 14 bases between the two germline ends. This CDR3 is 14 amino acids long. About this clone itself: Its antigen is not known.

The chain combines TRBV9 with TRBJ1-2, with a possible D match to TRBD1 (5 bases). What was sequenced was PBMCs. This TCR was recovered from a female donor in good health and CMV-seropositive. The CDR3 DNA is TGTGCCAGCAGCGCACCTGGGGCAGCATATGGCTACACCTTC. This translates into CASSAPGAAYGYTF.